The following is a T cell receptor beta chain sequence with its context. The data derive from a study of technical replicates of blood from a few donors. Some clones are missing from TCRdb's copy, which holds only in-frame ones; the method was immunoSEQ multiplex PCR. The table lists roughly 80,000 clones, around 94% of them singletons. V lost 3 bases, J lost 3 bases, and 11 bases lay in between. The CDR3 is 14 amino acids. Germline loops: CDR1 LNHDA, CDR2 SQIVND (reference sequence). This receptor was taken from a human donor in good health. The chain uses TRBV19 and TRBJ1-2; D call uncertain. Material: T cells isolated from PBMCs. CDR3 sequence reads: CASSIEGLYYGYTF. The CDR3 region has the DNA TGTGCCAGTAGTATCGAGGGCCTGTACTATGGCTACACCTTC.